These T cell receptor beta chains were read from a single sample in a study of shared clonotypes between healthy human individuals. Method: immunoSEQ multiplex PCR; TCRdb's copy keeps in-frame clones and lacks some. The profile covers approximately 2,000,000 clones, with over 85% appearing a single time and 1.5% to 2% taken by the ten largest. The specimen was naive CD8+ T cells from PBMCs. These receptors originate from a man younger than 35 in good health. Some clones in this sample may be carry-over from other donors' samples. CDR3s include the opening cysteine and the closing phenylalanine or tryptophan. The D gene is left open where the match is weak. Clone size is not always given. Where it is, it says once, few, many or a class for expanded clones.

CDR3 protein: CASSLEGASGNTIYF; CDR3 DNA: TGTGCCAGCAGCTTAGAGGGTGCTTCCGGAAACACCATATATTTT; clone size: NA; J gene: TRBJ1-3; D gene: NA; V gene: TRBV7-9
CDR3 protein: CASSEWGDSQYF; CDR3 DNA: TGCGCCAGCAGTGAGTGGGGGGACTCGCAGTATTTT; clone size: NA; J gene: TRBJ2-3; D gene: NA; V gene: TRBV10-1
CDR3 protein: CASSDDQRVANTGELFF; CDR3 DNA: TGTGCCAGCAGTGATGACCAGCGGGTTGCGAACACCGGGGAGCTGTTTTTT; clone size: NA; J gene: TRBJ2-2; D gene: NA; V gene: TRBV25-1
CDR3 protein: CASSAYPQGVAFF; CDR3 DNA: TGTGCCAGCAGCGCGTACCCACAGGGAGTAGCTTTCTTT; clone size: NA; J gene: TRBJ1-1; D gene: NA; V gene: TRBV11-2
CDR3 protein: CASSLAFGAAEAFF; CDR3 DNA: TGCGCCAGCAGCCTAGCGTTCGGGGCCGCTGAAGCTTTCTTT; clone size: NA; J gene: TRBJ1-1; D gene: NA; V gene: TRBV4-1
CDR3 protein: CAISPRVDTEAFF; CDR3 DNA: TGTGCCATCAGTCCCAGGGTTGACACTGAAGCTTTCTTT; clone size: NA; J gene: TRBJ1-1; D gene: NA; V gene: TRBV10-3
CDR3 protein: CATSRERDLGTSGSEQYF; CDR3 DNA: TGTGCCACCAGCAGAGAACGGGATTTAGGGACTAGCGGGAGCGAGCAGTACTTC; clone size: NA; J gene: TRBJ2-7; D gene: TRBD2; V gene: TRBV15
CDR3 protein: CATSSGANTEAFF; CDR3 DNA: TGTGCCACCAGCTCGGGGGCGAACACTGAAGCTTTCTTT; clone size: NA; J gene: TRBJ1-1; D gene: NA; V gene: TRBV15
CDR3 protein: CASRPDRMNTEAFF; CDR3 DNA: TGTGCCAGCAGACCTGACAGGATGAACACTGAAGCTTTCTTT; clone size: NA; J gene: TRBJ1-1; D gene: NA; V gene: TRBV6-6
CDR3 protein: CASSLGQEYGYTF; CDR3 DNA: TGTGCCAGCAGCTTGGGACAGGAGTATGGCTACACCTTC; clone size: once; J gene: TRBJ1-2; D gene: NA; V gene: TRBV5-6
CDR3 protein: CASSDRSLAYGYTF; CDR3 DNA: TGTGCCAGCAGCGACAGGAGCCTGGCCTATGGCTACACCTTC; clone size: once; J gene: TRBJ1-2; D gene: NA; V gene: TRBV9
CDR3 protein: CASAGGRSTEAFF; CDR3 DNA: TGTGCCTCTGCTGGGGGTAGAAGCACTGAAGCTTTCTTT; clone size: once; J gene: TRBJ1-1; D gene: NA; V gene: TRBV5-5
CDR3 protein: CASSPTSGHEQFF; CDR3 DNA: TGTGCCAGCAGTCCGACTAGCGGGCATGAGCAGTTCTTC; clone size: once; J gene: TRBJ2-1; D gene: TRBD2; V gene: TRBV6-6
CDR3 protein: CASSPHGRESNYGYTF; CDR3 DNA: TGCGCCAGCAGCCCCCATGGCCGGGAGTCTAACTATGGCTACACCTTC; clone size: NA; J gene: TRBJ1-2; D gene: NA; V gene: TRBV10-2
CDR3 protein: CASSIDLAGVAFF; CDR3 DNA: TGTGCCAGTAGTATAGATCTCGCGGGAGTGGCGTTCTTC; clone size: NA; J gene: TRBJ2-1; D gene: TRBD2; V gene: TRBV19
CDR3 protein: CASSRGQETQYF; CDR3 DNA: TGTGCCAGTAGTCGTGGGCAAGAGACCCAGTACTTC; clone size: once; J gene: TRBJ2-5; D gene: NA; V gene: TRBV19
CDR3 protein: CATSRDQGSYEQYF; CDR3 DNA: TGTGCCACCAGCAGAGACCAGGGGTCCTACGAGCAGTACTTC; clone size: NA; J gene: TRBJ2-7; D gene: NA; V gene: TRBV15
CDR3 protein: CSVRDTWEDTIYF; CDR3 DNA: TGCAGCGTACGGGACACATGGGAGGACACCATATATTTT; clone size: NA; J gene: TRBJ1-3; D gene: NA; V gene: TRBV29-1
CDR3 protein: CASSSRTPDYGYTF; CDR3 DNA: TGTGCCAGCAGCTCGAGGACACCGGACTATGGCTACACCTTC; clone size: NA; J gene: TRBJ1-2; D gene: NA; V gene: TRBV11-2
CDR3 protein: CASSYVQGGSTEAFF; CDR3 DNA: TGTGCCAGCAGTTACGTACAGGGGGGGAGTACTGAAGCTTTCTTT; clone size: NA; J gene: TRBJ1-1; D gene: TRBD1; V gene: TRBV6-6
CDR3 protein: CASSLRGASNQPQHF; CDR3 DNA: TGTGCCAGCAGTTTACGGGGGGCTAGCAATCAGCCCCAGCATTTT; clone size: NA; J gene: TRBJ1-5; D gene: NA; V gene: TRBV27
CDR3 protein: CASSPGTSQIYEQYF; CDR3 DNA: TGTGCCAGCAGCCCGGGGACTAGCCAAATTTACGAGCAGTACTTC; clone size: NA; J gene: TRBJ2-7; D gene: TRBD2; V gene: TRBV7-2
CDR3 protein: CASSSGLAGLETQYF; CDR3 DNA: TGTGCCAGCAGCTCCGGACTAGCGGGATTGGAGACCCAGTACTTC; clone size: once; J gene: TRBJ2-5; D gene: TRBD2; V gene: TRBV5-4
CDR3 protein: CASSGGSSGNTIYF; CDR3 DNA: TGTGCCAGCAGCGGGGGGAGCTCTGGAAACACCATATATTTT; clone size: NA; J gene: TRBJ1-3; D gene: NA; V gene: TRBV9
CDR3 protein: CASSVRTSSNYNEQFF; CDR3 DNA: TGTGCCAGCAGCGTCAGGACCTCATCGAATTACAATGAGCAGTTCTTC; clone size: NA; J gene: TRBJ2-1; D gene: NA; V gene: TRBV7-9
CDR3 protein: CGVREPGELFF; CDR3 DNA: TGTGGGGTGCGGGAACCCGGGGAGCTGTTTTTT; clone size: NA; J gene: TRBJ2-2; D gene: NA; V gene: TRBV29-1
CDR3 protein: CASSLTAVDSGANVLTF; CDR3 DNA: TGTGCCAGCTCACTGACAGCAGTAGACTCTGGGGCCAACGTCCTGACTTTC; clone size: NA; J gene: TRBJ2-6; D gene: NA; V gene: TRBV18
CDR3 protein: CASSLVARSLYNEQFF; CDR3 DNA: TGTGCCAGCAGCTTAGTTGCCCGCTCTTTGTACAATGAGCAGTTCTTC; clone size: NA; J gene: TRBJ2-1; D gene: NA; V gene: TRBV7-2